These 14 T cell receptor beta chains were sequenced from one sample in a study of blood T cell repertoires in COVID-19 (dated by TCRdb to about 2020). Library prep was done by the immunoSEQ multiplex PCR assay. In its TCRdb copy, this immuneACCESS table keeps in-frame sequences only and misses some clones. Where compared with another copy, unresolved V genes explain less than half of these, and the others have no known cause. This sample lists tens of thousands of clones; around 90% were detected once. 6.9% of the sample rests with the top ten. Source material: peripheral blood. The receptors shown here come from a human donor in a cohort sampled during active COVID-19.

CDR3 sequence (DNA): TGTGCCAGCAGCTCCCCAGTCCCGGGGACAGGGGGTGAAAAACTGTTTTTT. Its protein product is CASSSPVPGTGGEKLFF. The chain joins TRBV7-8 to TRBJ1-4, with 11 bases aligning to TRBD1. Germline trimming cut 4 bases from V and 7 bases from J; bases unmatched to any gene: 11. Germline V gene data show CDR1 as SGHVS and CDR2 as FQNEAQ. This CDR3 has 17 amino acids.

This clone has a single count. The J gene is TRBJ2-1, the V gene TRBV7-2; 7 bases fit TRBD2. Trimming removed 0 bases from V and 9 bases from J; junction bases left unmatched: 5. Germline CDR1 and CDR2: SGHTA and FQGNSA. The CDR3 has 14 amino acids. The CDR3 DNA follows: TGTGCCAGCAGCTTAGCGGGGGGGGTCGGTGAGCAGTTCTTC. It specifies CASSLAGGVGEQFF.

The chain carries TRBV11-2 and TRBJ2-3; 9 bases fit TRBD2. This CDR3 contains 15 residues. With V trimmed by 1 base and J by 2 bases, 1 base remained unmatched. Germline values: CDR1 SGHAT, CDR2 FQNNGV. CDR3 DNA: TGTGCCAGCAGCTTAGTAGCGGGGGTCACAGATACGCAGTATTTT. It is translated as CASSLVAGVTDTQYF.

This clone has just one count. CDR3 sequence reads: CASSFSPEGQSNYGYTF. The CDR3 nucleotides read TGCGCCAGCAGCTTTTCCCCCGAGGGACAGTCGAACTATGGCTACACCTTC. The V call is TRBV5-1, the J call TRBJ1-2; 7 nucleotides agree with TRBD1. The CDR3 runs to 17 residues. Germline V gene sequence: CDR1 SGHRS, CDR2 YFSETQ. V lost 2 bases, J lost 2 bases, and 12 bases stayed unmatched.

This chain joins TRBV9 and TRBJ2-1; TRBD1 matches at 11 bases. Germline V lookup: CDR1 SGDLS, CDR2 YYNGEE. V lost 2 bases, J lost 4 bases, and 2 bases stayed unmatched. This CDR3 is 15 amino acids long. Here the CDR3 reads CASSVGTGGYNEQFF. As DNA, the CDR3 is TGTGCCAGCAGCGTTGGGACAGGGGGTTACAATGAGCAGTTCTTC.

The rearrangement joins TRBV2 to TRBJ2-5; 11 positions match TRBD2. The CDR3 extends over 17 amino acids. Unmatched junction bases numbered 14, after V lost 6 bases and J lost 5 bases. Germline-derived CDR1 and CDR2 are SNHLY and FYNNEI. The CDR3 sequence is CASRVGISGGAGETQYF. CDR3 nucleotides: TGTGCCAGCAGAGTTGGAATTAGCGGGGGGGCTGGGGAGACCCAGTACTTC. The variable domain in full, with the rest retrieved from reference TRBV2 and TRBJ2-5, is EPEVTQTPSHQVTQMGQEVILRCVPISNHLYFYWYRQILGQKVEFLVSFYNNEISEKSEIFDDQFSVERPDGSNFTLKIRSTKLEDSAMYFCASRVGISGGAGETQYFGPGTRLLVL.

This chain connects TRBV6-5 to TRBJ2-5; 8 bases agree with TRBD1. V shed 2 bases, J shed 7 bases, and the junction held 12 bases outside the gene matches. Germline V gene sequence: CDR1 MNHEY, CDR2 SVGAGI. This CDR3 is built from 16 residues. The chain's CDR3 is CASSYPRQGQEGTQYF. The DNA for the CDR3 is TGTGCCAGCAGTTACCCAAGACAGGGGCAGGAAGGGACCCAGTACTTC.

The V gene is TRBV27, the J gene TRBJ2-2; possibly TRBD2 for D (6 bases). V lost 8 bases, J lost 4 bases, and 14 bases lay in between. The germline gives CDR1 MNHEY, CDR2 SMNVEV (reference sequence). The CDR3 is 14 amino acids. For the CDR3, the DNA is TGTGCCAGCCGTCTATCCGGGGGCACCGGGGAGCTGTTTTTT. Translating it yields CASRLSGGTGELFF.

The chain uses TRBV5-8 and TRBJ1-2, with 10 nucleotides matching TRBD1. CDR1 and CDR2 from the germline V gene are SGHTS and YDEGEE. The V segment lost 3 bases and the J segment 6 bases; nucleotides outside the gene matches: 5. This CDR3 contains 14 residues. The CDR3, as DNA: TGTGCCAGCAGCTCCGACAGGGGGCGCGATGGCTACACCTTC. This encodes CASSSDRGRDGYTF.

This clone was detected a few times. The CDR3 bases are TGTGCCAGCAGTTTACTAGCCCGGGGTGAGCAGTTCTTC. Its translation is CASSLLARGEQFF. The rearrangement joins TRBV12-3 or TRBV12-4 to TRBJ2-1; TRBD2 is a possible D gene (5 bases). This CDR3 has 13 amino acids. The V end lost 2 bases, the J end lost 9 bases, and 11 bases lay between the germline ends.

The chain is built from TRBV19 and TRBJ1-6; tentative D call: TRBD1 (5 bases). CDR1 is LNHDA, CDR2 SQIVND, per germline (reference sequence). Trimming took off 4 bases at V and 8 bases at J, with 15 bases between the two ends. The CDR3 sequence is 15 residues long. CDR3 bases: TGTGCCAGTAGTACCCGAGGTATGGGGCATTCACCCCTCCACTTT. Amino acids: CASSTRGMGHSPLHF.

This clone was observed a single time. This chain uses TRBV6-5 with TRBJ1-1; tentatively, D is TRBD1 (6 bases). The CDR3 runs to 12 residues. The V and J ends lost 8 bases and 1 base respectively, with 8 bases between them. In germline, CDR1 is MNHEY, CDR2 SVGAGI. The CDR3 bases are TGTGCCAGCCTCAGGGGGAACACTGAAGCTTTCTTT. Protein sequence: CASLRGNTEAFF.

The DNA for the CDR3 is TGTGCCAGTAGTAGCGGGGCCTACGAGCAGTACTTC. This encodes CASSSGAYEQYF. This sequence joins TRBV19 and TRBJ2-7, with a tentative D call TRBD2 (6 bases). This CDR3 contains 12 residues. In germline, CDR1 is LNHDA, CDR2 SQIVND (reference sequence). Trimming took 4 bases from V and 2 from J, leaving 6 bases between them.

The rearrangement uses TRBV29-1 and TRBJ1-5; D might be TRBD1 (6 bases). The CDR3 has 14 amino acids. Trimming stripped 4 bases from V and 5 bases from J, with 15 bases between. Germline V lookup: CDR1 SQVTM, CDR2 ANQGSEA. The CDR3 region is CSVGSGVSDQPQHF. CDR3 nucleotides: TGCAGCGTTGGGTCAGGGGTAAGCGATCAGCCCCAGCATTTT.